The rows below give T cell receptor beta chains drawn from one sample of a study of T cell responses to AZD1222 COVID-19 vaccine. Here immunoSEQ multiplex PCR was the method, and the copy in TCRdb shows in-frame clones only, minus some. The data show about 92,000 clones, roughly 90% seen once. The sample consisted of peripheral blood, taken on day 0 of AZD1222 vaccination. These receptors all stem from an adult in good health. Both conserved end residues are part of each CDR3. Fields, in order: V gene, D gene, clone size, J gene, CDR3 protein, CDR3 DNA. The D gene is left open where the match is weak. Not all rows give a size; the values are once, few, many and, for expanded clones, a class.

V: TRBV5-4
D: .
size: .
J: TRBJ2-4
CDR3: CASSLMQGTIAKNIQYF
DNA: TGTGCCAGCAGCTTGATGCAGGGAACTATAGCCAAAAACATTCAGTACTTC

V: TRBV18
D: TRBD1
size: .
J: TRBJ1-2
CDR3: CASSPRTGDYGYTF
DNA: TGTGCCAGCTCACCAAGGACAGGGGACTATGGCTACACCTTC

V: TRBV7-2
D: TRBD2
size: .
J: TRBJ2-3
CDR3: CASSLENPGRRNTDTQYF
DNA: TGTGCCAGCAGCCTAGAGAATCCCGGGAGGAGAAACACAGATACGCAGTATTTT

V: TRBV21-1
D: .
size: .
J: TRBJ1-5
CDR3: CASSKRGVRGNQPQHF
DNA: TGTGCCAGCAGCAAACGCGGGGTCAGGGGGAATCAGCCCCAGCATTTT

V: TRBV19
D: TRBD2
size: .
J: TRBJ2-7
CDR3: CASRSAGIGNEQYF
DNA: TGTGCCAGTCGGTCAGCGGGAATTGGGAACGAGCAGTACTTC

V: TRBV28
D: .
size: .
J: TRBJ2-1
CDR3: CASSRVQGRNEQFF
DNA: TGTGCCAGCAGTCGAGTCCAGGGTAGGAATGAGCAGTTCTTC

V: TRBV2
D: TRBD1
size: .
J: TRBJ1-4
CDR3: CASSRSQGAHEKLFF
DNA: TGTGCCAGCAGTCGATCACAGGGGGCGCATGAAAAACTGTTTTTT

V: TRBV12-3/TRBV12-4
D: .
size: .
J: TRBJ2-7
CDR3: CASTRGGSGEQYF
DNA: TGTGCCAGCACTCGAGGGGGTAGCGGAGAGCAGTACTTC

V: TRBV27
D: .
size: .
J: TRBJ1-4
CDR3: CASSLFQGPATNEKLFF
DNA: TGTGCCAGCAGTTTATTTCAGGGACCGGCAACTAATGAAAAACTGTTTTTT

V: TRBV7-9
D: .
size: .
J: TRBJ2-7
CDR3: CASSSAGTLSYEQYF
DNA: TGTGCCAGCAGTTCTGCCGGGACTTTGTCCTACGAGCAGTACTTC

V: TRBV28
D: TRBD1
size: .
J: TRBJ2-7
CDR3: CASSSWGQGVSYEQYF
DNA: TGTGCCAGCAGTTCATGGGGACAGGGGGTATCCTACGAGCAGTACTTC

V: TRBV3-1/TRBV3-2
D: TRBD1
size: .
J: TRBJ1-2
CDR3: CASSRGTGGHYGYTF
DNA: TGTGCCAGCAGCCGAGGGACAGGGGGCCACTATGGCTACACCTTC

V: TRBV28
D: TRBD1
size: .
J: TRBJ2-7
CDR3: CASRDRVFNEQYF
DNA: TGTGCCAGTCGGGACAGGGTTTTCAACGAGCAGTACTTC

V: TRBV5-1
D: .
size: .
J: TRBJ2-3
CDR3: CASRPLSVRDTDTQYF
DNA: TGCGCCAGCAGACCCCTTTCGGTGCGGGACACAGATACGCAGTATTTT

V: TRBV9
D: .
size: .
J: TRBJ2-1
CDR3: CASSVEVSPANEQFF
DNA: TGTGCCAGCAGCGTAGAAGTGTCACCGGCGAATGAGCAGTTCTTC

V: TRBV5-1
D: TRBD1
size: .
J: TRBJ1-2
CDR3: CASSLVPGGDYGYTF
DNA: TGCGCCAGCAGCTTGGTACCAGGGGGAGATTATGGCTACACCTTC

V: TRBV3-1/TRBV3-2
D: .
size: .
J: TRBJ1-1
CDR3: CASSQGKAVAEAFF
DNA: TGTGCCAGCAGCCAAGGGAAGGCCGTGGCTGAAGCTTTCTTT

V: TRBV15
D: TRBD2
size: once
J: TRBJ2-1
CDR3: CATSSEREGGNEQFF
DNA: TGTGCCACCAGCAGCGAGAGGGAGGGTGGCAATGAGCAGTTCTTC

V: TRBV6-1
D: .
size: .
J: TRBJ1-2
CDR3: CASSEARGNYGYTF
DNA: TGTGCCAGCAGTGAAGCGCGGGGTAACTATGGCTACACCTTC

V: TRBV12-5
D: TRBD1
size: .
J: TRBJ1-2
CDR3: CASGHPDRTDGYTF
DNA: TGTGCTAGTGGGCATCCGGACAGGACGGATGGCTACACCTTC

V: TRBV6-5
D: TRBD1
size: .
J: TRBJ2-7
CDR3: CASSYGTASYEQYF
DNA: TGTGCCAGCAGTTACGGGACAGCGAGCTACGAGCAGTACTTC

V: TRBV10-3
D: .
size: .
J: TRBJ1-4
CDR3: CAIRNRENEKLFF
DNA: TGTGCCATCAGAAACAGGGAGAACGAAAAACTGTTTTTT